These 19 T cell receptor beta chains originate from one sample sequenced in a study of T cell responses to AZD1222 COVID-19 vaccine. Using immunoSEQ multiplex PCR, the repertoire was profiled, and TCRdb retains in-frame clones only, with some absent. The data hold about 130,000 clones, with around 84% observed a single time. Specimen: peripheral blood, collected on day 0 of AZD1222 vaccination. Every receptor here comes from an adult in good health.

The rearrangement uses TRBV10-3 and TRBJ2-5; no clear D. Deletions cut 6 bases from V and 2 bases from J, with 10 bases between. The CDR3 is 13 residues long. Germline CDR1 reads ENHRY; CDR2 reads SYGVKD. DNA for the CDR3: TGTGCCATCAGCCCGACTGATCAAGAGACCCAGTACTTC. Residues: CAISPTDQETQYF.

The J gene is TRBJ1-1, the V gene TRBV15, with D unclear. Germline V gene lookup returns CDR1 LNHNV and CDR2 YYDKDF (reference sequence). V lost 0 bases and J 0 bases, leaving 14 bases between the germline ends. The CDR3 length is 17 residues. The chain's CDR3 is CATSRDFAGPMNTEAFF. The CDR3 nucleotides are TGTGCCACCAGCAGAGATTTCGCGGGCCCCATGAACACTGAAGCTTTCTTT. The variable domain in full, completed from reference TRBV15 and TRBJ1-1, reads DAMVIQNPRYQVTQFGKPVTLSCSQTLNHNVMYWYQQKSSQAPKLLFHYYDKDFNNEADTPDNFQSRRPNTSFCFLDIRSPGLGDTAMYLCATSRDFAGPMNTEAFFGQGTRLTVV.

The genes are TRBV9 and TRBJ2-3; 10 nucleotides agree with TRBD2. This CDR3 is built from 15 residues. Germline V gene data show CDR1 as SGDLS and CDR2 as YYNGEE. J was trimmed by 4 bases and V by 1 base; bases with no gene match: 3. Here the CDR3 reads CASSVLSGGADTQYF. The CDR3 region has the DNA TGTGCCAGCAGCGTATTGAGCGGGGGGGCAGATACGCAGTATTTT.

The chain is built from TRBV7-6 and TRBJ2-7; 9 bases align to TRBD1. The CDR3 has 14 amino acids. The germline V gene encodes CDR1 SGHVS and CDR2 FNYEAQ. Germline trimming cut 3 bases from V and 1 base from J; bases unmatched to any gene: 1. This CDR3 reads CASSFGTGSYEQYF. CDR3 bases: TGTGCCAGCAGCTTCGGGACAGGGTCCTACGAGCAGTACTTC. Looking up the rest from reference TRBV7-6 and TRBJ2-7 gives the full variable domain: GAGVSQSPRYKVTKRGQDVALRCDPISGHVSLYWYRQALGQGPEFLTYFNYEAQQDKSGLPNDRFSAERPEGSISTLTIQRTEQRDSAMYRCASSFGTGSYEQYFGPGTRLTVT.

The chain joins TRBV7-2 to TRBJ1-1; 8 bases agree with TRBD1. Germline V gene data show CDR1 as SGHTA and CDR2 as FQGNSA. With 4 bases clipped from V and 7 bases from J, the junction kept 5 bases outside the gene matches. This CDR3 has 13 amino acids. CDR3: CASSSRGPVEAFF. The DNA of the CDR3 is TGTGCCAGCAGCTCCAGGGGGCCAGTTGAAGCTTTCTTT.

This chain uses TRBV29-1 with TRBJ2-7; 9 bases are shared with TRBD1. Germline V CDR1 and CDR2: SQVTM, ANQGSEA. This CDR3 has 13 amino acids. Trimming took 5 bases from V and 3 from J; bases not matched to a gene: 5. The CDR3 DNA reads as TGCAGCGTTACCGGGACAGGGAGCTACGAGCAGTACTTC. This codes for CSVTGTGSYEQYF.

V usage is TRBV4-2 and J usage is TRBJ2-3; D remains ambiguous. The CDR3 is 15 amino acids. V lost 0 bases and J lost 2, with 9 bases in between. Looked up from germline, CDR1 is LGHNA and CDR2 is YNFKEQ. CDR3 protein: CASSQDGDSTDTQYF. The CDR3, as DNA: TGTGCCAGCAGCCAAGATGGCGACTCCACAGATACGCAGTATTTT.

The chain employs TRBV3-1 (or the pseudogene TRBV3-2) and TRBJ2-1; maybe TRBD2 (5 bases). The V end lost 4 bases, the J end lost 9 bases, and 10 bases lay between the germline ends. Germline lookup yields CDR1 LGHDT and CDR2 YNNKEL (reference sequence). The CDR3 runs 12 residues. CDR3 nucleotides: TGTGCCAGCAGCCGCTCCGAGGGTGAGCAGTTCTTC. Its protein is CASSRSEGEQFF.

This sequence joins TRBV19 and TRBJ2-7; tentative D call: TRBD1 (6 bases). The CDR3 contains 14 residues. V lost 4 bases, J lost 2 bases, and 12 bases lay in between. CDR1 is LNHDA and CDR2 is SQIVND in the germline V gene (reference sequence). In DNA, the CDR3 is TGTGCCAGTAGTAAGGACAGTCCGCCCTACGAGCAGTACTTC. Protein: CASSKDSPPYEQYF.

The V and J genes are TRBV4-1 and TRBJ2-7; 9 bases agree with TRBD1. The V gene's germline CDR1 is MGHRA and CDR2 YSYEKL. V dropped 1 base and J dropped 3; count of bases not matched to a gene: 1. The CDR3 length is 14 residues. Written as DNA, the CDR3 is TGCGCCAGCAGCCAAGGACAGGGGGACTACGAGCAGTACTTC. Translating it yields CASSQGQGDYEQYF.

V is TRBV2 and J is TRBJ2-3; the D gene is possibly TRBD2 (6 bases). V was clipped by 5 bases and J by 3 bases, with 12 bases between them. This CDR3 contains 14 residues. Germline V CDR1 and CDR2: SNHLY, FYNNEI. The CDR3 spells CASSHPGRTDTQYF. CDR3 in DNA: TGTGCCAGCAGTCATCCGGGGAGGACAGATACGCAGTATTTT.

This chain connects TRBV5-1 to TRBJ2-5, with D unclear. Trimming cost V 0 bases and J 3 bases, with 0 bases left between them. The CDR3 sequence is 11 residues long. Germline V CDR1 and CDR2: SGHRS, YFSETQ. Here the CDR3 reads CASSLEETQYF. Here the CDR3 DNA reads TGCGCCAGCAGCTTGGAAGAGACCCAGTACTTC.

The rearrangement joins TRBV7-2 to TRBJ2-7; 7 nucleotides align to TRBD2. The CDR3 is 15 residues long. Per the germline V gene, CDR1 is SGHTA and CDR2 is FQGNSA. Trimming took 5 bases from V and 3 from J; bases not matched to a gene: 10. The CDR3 DNA reads TGTGCCAGCAGCGTCCAGCGGGACCCCTACTACGAGCAGTACTTC. Protein sequence: CASSVQRDPYYEQYF.

This chain connects TRBV2 to TRBJ1-5, with 9 positions matching TRBD1. The CDR3 has 14 residues. Per the germline V gene, CDR1 is SNHLY and CDR2 is FYNNEI. V lost 4 bases, J lost 4 bases, and 2 bases stayed unmatched. This chain's CDR3 is CASSGTGANQPQHF. For the CDR3, the DNA is TGTGCCAGCAGTGGGACAGGGGCTAATCAGCCCCAGCATTTT. Using reference TRBV2 and TRBJ1-5 for the parts outside the CDR3, the full variable domain is EPEVTQTPSHQVTQMGQEVILRCVPISNHLYFYWYRQILGQKVEFLVSFYNNEISEKSEIFDDQFSVERPDGSNFTLKIRSTKLEDSAMYFCASSGTGANQPQHFGDGTRLSIL.

This clone was seen repeatedly, ten times or more. This chain uses TRBV7-9 with TRBJ1-1, with a weak D call TRBD1 (5 bases). The V gene lost 5 bases and the J gene lost 11 bases, with 18 bases spanning the gap. The germline gives CDR1 SEHNR, CDR2 FQNEAQ (reference sequence). The CDR3 runs 13 residues. The CDR3 is CASSPNVGGGAFF. Written as DNA, the CDR3 is TGTGCCAGCAGCCCCAACGTGGGGGGAGGCGCTTTCTTT.

The rearrangement joins TRBV15 to TRBJ1-5, with unresolved D. The CDR3 loop spans 16 amino acids. CDR1 is LNHNV, CDR2 YYDKDF, per germline (reference sequence). Trimming stripped 0 bases from V and 11 bases from J, with 20 bases between. The DNA of the CDR3 is TGTGCCACCAGCAGAGATTCCTTCGTAGGGTTTAGAACCCAGCATTTT. Protein sequence: CATSRDSFVGFRTQHF. Full variable domain (rest looked up from reference TRBV15 and TRBJ1-5): DAMVIQNPRYQVTQFGKPVTLSCSQTLNHNVMYWYQQKSSQAPKLLFHYYDKDFNNEADTPDNFQSRRPNTSFCFLDIRSPGLGDTAMYLCATSRDSFVGFRTQHFGDGTRLSIL.

The V gene is TRBV6-5, the J gene TRBJ2-4; weak D call: TRBD2 (6 bases). This CDR3 is 16 amino acids long. The V end lost 0 bases, the J end lost 0 bases, and 9 bases lay between the germline ends. CDR1 and CDR2 (germline): MNHEY, SVGAGI. The CDR3 region is CASSYSGGSAKNIQYF. In nucleotides, the CDR3 is TGTGCCAGCAGTTACTCGGGAGGTTCAGCCAAAAACATTCAGTACTTC.

This rearrangement joins TRBV6-2 or TRBV6-3 to TRBJ2-1; the D is unclear. The CDR3 has 16 residues. Germline CDR1 reads MNHEY; CDR2 reads SVGEGT. The ends were cut back, 5 bases at V and 0 bases at J, with 14 bases in the middle. CDR3 in amino acids: CASSAYIQSSYNEQFF. The CDR3 coding sequence is TGTGCCAGCAGTGCTTACATTCAGAGCTCCTACAATGAGCAGTTCTTC.

The chain links TRBV7-8 to TRBJ1-5; the match to TRBD1 covers 7 bases. Per germline, CDR1 SGHVS and CDR2 FQNEAQ. V lost 7 bases, J lost 7 bases, and 13 bases stayed unmatched. This CDR3 region has 15 residues. The CDR3 bases are TGTGCCAGCATGGGGCAGGGGGTATCTGGACAGCCCCAGCATTTT. Translation: CASMGQGVSGQPQHF. Full variable domain (missing parts from reference TRBV7-8 and TRBJ1-5): GAGVSQSPRYKVAKRGQDVALRCDPISGHVSLFWYQQALGQGPEFLTYFQNEAQLDKSGLPSDRFFAERPEGSVSTLKIQRTQQEDSAVYLCASMGQGVSGQPQHFGDGTRLSIL.